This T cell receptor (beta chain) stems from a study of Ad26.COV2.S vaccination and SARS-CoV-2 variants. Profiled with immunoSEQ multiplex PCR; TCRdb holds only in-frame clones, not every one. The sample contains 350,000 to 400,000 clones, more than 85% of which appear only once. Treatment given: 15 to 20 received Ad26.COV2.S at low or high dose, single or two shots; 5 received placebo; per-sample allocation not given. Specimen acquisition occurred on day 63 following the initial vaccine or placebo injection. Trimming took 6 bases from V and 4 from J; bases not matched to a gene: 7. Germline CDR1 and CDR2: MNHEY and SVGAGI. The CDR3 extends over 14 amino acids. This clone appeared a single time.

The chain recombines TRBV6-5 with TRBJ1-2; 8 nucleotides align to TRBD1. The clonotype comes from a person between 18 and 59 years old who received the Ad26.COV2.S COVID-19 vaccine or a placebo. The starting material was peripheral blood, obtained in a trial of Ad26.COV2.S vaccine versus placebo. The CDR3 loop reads CASRKTGAFYGYTF. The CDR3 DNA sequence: TGTGCCAGCAGAAAGACAGGGGCATTCTATGGCTACACCTTC.